This T cell receptor beta chain emerged from a study of T cell repertoires in cytomegalovirus infection (dated by TCRdb to the late 2010s). In the study overall: Donor HLA type was relevant to the analysis, because carriage of CMV infection together with the matching HLA type was indicated by public TCR beta signatures. The study at large found these results: The ex vivo response was dominated by HLA-C-restricted CMV-specific TCR beta clonotypes, which also provided the single most frequent clonotype in two of eight donors. In both this cohort and an independent cohort of 300 to 450 donors, the cumulative frequency of public TCR beta family members distinguished carriers of CMV infection plus the relevant HLA type.

The instrument was an Illumina HiSeq 1500. The raw public data were reprocessed by TCRdb itself: fastp quality trimming at Q25, MiXCR clonotype calling, in-frame beta chains only. When rows share a CDR3 protein, they turn into one entry using the most common DNA and genes. The sample table holds 150,000 to 200,000 distinct CDR3 sequences, of which under 15% were seen once. 25% to 30% of the sample comes from the top ten. This clonotype was counted between two and nine times. Its antigen remains unidentified. There are no base qualities to consult, and no much larger clone falls within one base. From a lookup of the germline V gene (reference sequence), CDR1 and CDR2 are MNHEY and SMNVEV. Trimming at the junction amounts to 3 bases on V and 0 bases on J, and the germline ends lie 8 bases apart. The CDR3 contains 14 residues, cysteine and phenylalanine counted. The kept DNA is CDR3 alone, 42 bases in frame from the first base.

Input material: PBMCs. The TCR originated in a human donor in good health (CMV status not recorded). Some clones in this sample may be carry-over from other donors' samples. This chain joins TRBV27 to TRBJ1-1; 6 matching bases give a weak D call of TRBD1. The nucleotide sequence reads as follows: TGTGCCAGCAGTTTCAACAGGGTGAACACTGAAGCTTTCTTT. This is translated as CASSFNRVNTEAFF.